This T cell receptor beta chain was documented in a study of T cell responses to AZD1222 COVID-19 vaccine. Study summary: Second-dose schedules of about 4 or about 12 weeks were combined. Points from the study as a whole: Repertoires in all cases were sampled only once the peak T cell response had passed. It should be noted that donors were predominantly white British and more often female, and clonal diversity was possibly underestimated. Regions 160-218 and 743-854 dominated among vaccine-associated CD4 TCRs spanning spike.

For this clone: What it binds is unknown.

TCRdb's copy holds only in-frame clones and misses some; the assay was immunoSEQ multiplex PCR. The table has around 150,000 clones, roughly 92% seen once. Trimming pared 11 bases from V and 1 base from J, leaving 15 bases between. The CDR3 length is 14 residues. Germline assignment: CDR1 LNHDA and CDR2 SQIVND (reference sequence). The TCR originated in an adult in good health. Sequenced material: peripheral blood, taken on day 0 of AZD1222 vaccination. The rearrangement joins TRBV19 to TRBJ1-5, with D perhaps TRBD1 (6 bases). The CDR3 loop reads CAAGRQGSNQPQHF. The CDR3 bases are TGTGCCGCTGGTAGGCAGGGGAGCAATCAGCCCCAGCATTTT. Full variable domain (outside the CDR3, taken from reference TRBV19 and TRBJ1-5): DGGITQSPKYLFRKEGQNVTLSCEQNLNHDAMYWYRQDPGQGLRLIYYSQIVNDFQKGDIAEGYSVSREKKESFPLTVTSAQKNPTAFYLCAAGRQGSNQPQHFGDGTRLSIL.